The next 7 T cell receptor beta chains were all read from a single sample in a study of blood T cell repertoires in COVID-19. TCRdb's table, derived via immunoSEQ multiplex PCR, lists solely in-frame clones and lacks some. The sample lists about 370,000 clones; approximately 88% were seen once. The sample was peripheral blood. Every receptor here comes from a woman under 40 with COVID-19, enrolled during active disease.

This rearrangement joins TRBV3-1 (or the pseudogene TRBV3-2) to TRBJ2-1; 7 positions agree with TRBD1. V shed 0 bases, J shed 7 bases, and the junction held 6 bases outside the gene matches. From germline, CDR1 is LGHDT and CDR2 YNNKEL (reference sequence). The CDR3 covers 15 residues. DNA for the CDR3: TGTGCCAGCAGCCAAGATTTGGGACAGCCTAATGAGCAGTTCTTC. Its protein is CASSQDLGQPNEQFF.

V and J are TRBV5-6 and TRBJ2-3; 9 bases match TRBD1. The germline V gene has CDR1 SGHDT and CDR2 YYEEEE. V gave up 4 bases and J gave up 6 bases; unmatched junction bases: 3. This CDR3 has 13 residues. CDR3 residues: CASSLDRGDTQYF. The CDR3 DNA is TGTGCCAGCAGCCTCGACAGGGGGGATACGCAGTATTTT.

The rearrangement uses TRBV19 and TRBJ2-6; D is unclear. Germline CDR1 LNHDA, CDR2 SQIVND (reference sequence). Trimming pared 4 bases from V and 3 bases from J, leaving 10 bases between. The CDR3 extends over 15 amino acids. The CDR3 DNA is TGTGCCAGTAGTAACGTCACGGGTGGGGCCAACGTCCTGACTTTC. The encoded protein is CASSNVTGGANVLTF.

The chain has TRBV29-1 and TRBJ2-5; D not resolved. Germline loops: CDR1 SQVTM, CDR2 ANQGSEA. The CDR3 consists of 14 residues. With 0 bases removed from V and 1 base from J, the gap between germline ends came to 9 bases. CDR3 sequence reads: CSVEDRVFQETQYF. The CDR3 coding sequence is TGCAGCGTTGAAGATCGGGTCTTCCAAGAGACCCAGTACTTC.

The chain is built from TRBV19 and TRBJ1-5, with D possibly being TRBD1 (6 bases). Between the trimmed V and J ends, which lost 7 bases and 0 bases, there was a span of 22 bases. The germline gives CDR1 LNHDA, CDR2 SQIVND (reference sequence). The CDR3 runs to 18 residues. The CDR3 DNA follows: TGTGCCAGTAAAAATCGGGGGGCAGCGTCAGATAGCAATCAGCCCCAGCATTTT. This sequence encodes CASKNRGAASDSNQPQHF.

V is TRBV11-3 and J is TRBJ2-1; D unclear. This CDR3 has 13 residues. Germline V gene lookup returns CDR1 SGHNT and CDR2 YENEEA. V was shortened by 5 bases and J by 8 bases, with 13 bases between the two germline ends. The CDR3 spells CASSQTTIDEQFF. CDR3 nucleotide sequence: TGTGCCAGCAGCCAGACCACTATCGATGAGCAGTTCTTC. The variable domain in full, completed from reference TRBV11-3 and TRBJ2-1, reads EAGVVQSPRYKIIEKKQPVAFWCNPISGHNTLYWYLQNLGQGPELLIRYENEEAVDDSQLPKDRFSAERLKGVDSTLKIQPAELGDSAVYLCASSQTTIDEQFFGPGTRLTVL.

This clone was seen once. The chain carries TRBV5-6 and TRBJ1-1; 7 bases fit TRBD1. CDR3 length equals 15 residues. The J segment lost 3 bases and the V segment lost 4 bases, leaving 9 bases of the junction unmatched. Germline V gene lookup returns CDR1 SGHDT and CDR2 YYEEEE. For the CDR3, the DNA is TGTGCCAGCAGCAGGTTAGACAGGGAGGACACTGAAGCTTTCTTT. Its protein product is CASSRLDREDTEAFF. Filled out from reference TRBV5-6 and TRBJ1-1, the complete variable domain reads DAGVTQSPTHLIKTRGQQVTLRCSPKSGHDTVSWYQQALGQGPQFIFQYYEEEERQRGNFPDRFSGHQFPNYSSELNVNALLLGDSALYLCASSRLDREDTEAFFGQGTRLTVV.